Listed below are T cell receptor beta chains from one sample, sequenced in a study of lymphopenia after photon versus proton radiotherapy. The protocol was immunoSEQ multiplex PCR, while the TCRdb copy is restricted to in-frame clones and leaves out a portion. Here the sample spans around 30,000 clones, around nine tenths being singletons. The sample consisted of peripheral blood, taken from a patient treated with proton-based radiotherapy. All receptors come from an older woman with cholangiocarcinoma. Some clones in this sample may be carry-over from other donors' samples. The CDR3 runs from the conserved cysteine through the conserved F or W. A D gene is named only where the DNA matches it firmly. Clone size is not always given. Where it is, it says once, few, many or a class for expanded clones.

v_gene: TRBV6-1
d_gene: -
j_gene: TRBJ2-5
abundance: -
CDR3nt: TGTGCCAGCAGGCGAGTAGGGTGGGAGACCCAGTACTTC
CDR3aa: CASRRVGWETQYF

v_gene: TRBV18
d_gene: TRBD1
j_gene: TRBJ2-7
abundance: -
CDR3nt: TGTGCCAGCTCATCGACTAGGGACAGGGACTCCTACGAGCAGTACTTC
CDR3aa: CASSSTRDRDSYEQYF

v_gene: TRBV18
d_gene: TRBD2
j_gene: TRBJ2-3
abundance: -
CDR3nt: TGTGCCAGCTCCGCCCGGACTAGCGGGGGCAGGGATACGCAGTATTTT
CDR3aa: CASSARTSGGRDTQYF

v_gene: TRBV4-2
d_gene: -
j_gene: TRBJ2-3
abundance: -
CDR3nt: TGTGCCAGCAGTCACAGGGGACTAGGGAACACAGATACGCAGTATTTT
CDR3aa: CASSHRGLGNTDTQYF

v_gene: TRBV4-1
d_gene: TRBD1
j_gene: TRBJ2-6
abundance: -
CDR3nt: TGCGCCAGCAGCCAAGCATCAGGGGGCTACGGGGCCAACGTCCTGACTTTC
CDR3aa: CASSQASGGYGANVLTF

v_gene: TRBV14
d_gene: -
j_gene: TRBJ2-1
abundance: -
CDR3nt: TGTGCCAGCAGCCCAGATACGTTATTGAATGAGCAGTTCTTC
CDR3aa: CASSPDTLLNEQFF

v_gene: TRBV29-1
d_gene: TRBD2
j_gene: TRBJ2-3
abundance: -
CDR3nt: TGCAGCGTTGGCGGGGGGGCCGGCACAGATACGCAGTATTTT
CDR3aa: CSVGGGAGTDTQYF

v_gene: TRBV5-6
d_gene: -
j_gene: TRBJ1-3
abundance: -
CDR3nt: TGTGCCAGCAGCCCGGGCGGGACTGCTGGAAACACCATATATTTT
CDR3aa: CASSPGGTAGNTIYF

v_gene: TRBV5-4
d_gene: TRBD1
j_gene: TRBJ1-1
abundance: -
CDR3nt: TGTGCCAGCAGCTTTTCAGGACGACAGGGCTTGACTGAAGCTTTCTTT
CDR3aa: CASSFSGRQGLTEAFF

v_gene: TRBV7-8
d_gene: -
j_gene: TRBJ2-5
abundance: -
CDR3nt: TGTGCCAGCAGCTTAGCGGCGGCCGGAGGCGCCCAGTACTTC
CDR3aa: CASSLAAAGGAQYF

v_gene: TRBV18
d_gene: TRBD1
j_gene: TRBJ2-7
abundance: -
CDR3nt: TGTGCCAGCTCACCCGGGACAGGGGACTACGAGCAGTACTTC
CDR3aa: CASSPGTGDYEQYF

v_gene: TRBV19
d_gene: -
j_gene: TRBJ1-1
abundance: -
CDR3nt: TGTGCCAGTAGCTCAGAGTACACTGAAGCTTTCTTT
CDR3aa: CASSSEYTEAFF

v_gene: TRBV5-1
d_gene: TRBD2
j_gene: TRBJ2-3
abundance: -
CDR3nt: TGCGCCAGCAGCCCCATTCTATCTAGCGGGAGGGGAGATACGCAGTATTTT
CDR3aa: CASSPILSSGRGDTQYF

v_gene: TRBV6-4
d_gene: -
j_gene: TRBJ2-7
abundance: once
CDR3nt: TGTGCCAGCAGTGCCGGGACGGAACCCACCTACGAGCAGTACTTC
CDR3aa: CASSAGTEPTYEQYF

v_gene: TRBV9
d_gene: TRBD1
j_gene: TRBJ1-1
abundance: -
CDR3nt: TGTGCCAGCAGCGTAGGAAACAGGGGTGGCGCTGAAGCTTTCTTT
CDR3aa: CASSVGNRGGAEAFF

v_gene: TRBV9
d_gene: TRBD1
j_gene: TRBJ1-1
abundance: -
CDR3nt: TGTGCCAGCAGCGCACAGGGGGCTTATGAAGCTTTCTTT
CDR3aa: CASSAQGAYEAFF

v_gene: TRBV4-3
d_gene: -
j_gene: TRBJ2-7
abundance: -
CDR3nt: TGCGCCAGGGGAAGAGGAGGCAATCACGAGCAGTACTTC
CDR3aa: CARGRGGNHEQYF

v_gene: TRBV5-1
d_gene: TRBD1
j_gene: TRBJ2-2
abundance: many
CDR3nt: TGCGCCAGCAGCTGGACAGGACTCAACACCGGGGAGCTGTTTTTT
CDR3aa: CASSWTGLNTGELFF

v_gene: TRBV7-2
d_gene: -
j_gene: TRBJ1-1
abundance: once
CDR3nt: TGTGCCAGCAGCTGGGGAGGGACCGGGGGAGCTTTCTTT
CDR3aa: CASSWGGTGGAFF

v_gene: TRBV7-2
d_gene: TRBD2
j_gene: TRBJ2-7
abundance: once
CDR3nt: TGTGCCAGCAGCTTAGGGGTTAGCGGGAGGGTTGAGCAGTACTTC
CDR3aa: CASSLGVSGRVEQYF

v_gene: TRBV14
d_gene: -
j_gene: TRBJ2-5
abundance: -
CDR3nt: TGTGCCAGCAGCCAAGATCTGGCCCAAGAGACCCAGTACTTC
CDR3aa: CASSQDLAQETQYF

v_gene: TRBV27
d_gene: TRBD1
j_gene: TRBJ1-5
abundance: -
CDR3nt: TGTGCCAGCAGTTTATTGGGACAGGGGTCGAATCAGCCCCAGCATTTT
CDR3aa: CASSLLGQGSNQPQHF

v_gene: TRBV5-1
d_gene: -
j_gene: TRBJ2-7
abundance: -
CDR3nt: TGCGCCAGCAGCTGGGGCCTTCGGGACTGGACCTACGAGCAGTACTTC
CDR3aa: CASSWGLRDWTYEQYF

v_gene: TRBV6-5
d_gene: -
j_gene: TRBJ2-3
abundance: few
CDR3nt: TGTGCCAGCAGTCTTACGTGGGGAGCGGCAGATACGCAGTATTTT
CDR3aa: CASSLTWGAADTQYF

v_gene: TRBV7-8
d_gene: -
j_gene: TRBJ2-5
abundance: -
CDR3nt: TGTGCCAGCAGCTTAGCTGGCGGGAACCAGTACTTC
CDR3aa: CASSLAGGNQYF

v_gene: TRBV4-3
d_gene: -
j_gene: TRBJ2-1
abundance: once
CDR3nt: TGCGCCAGCAGCCAAGATAGGCAGTCTTTATGGCAGTTCTTC
CDR3aa: CASSQDRQSLWQFF

v_gene: TRBV7-9
d_gene: TRBD1
j_gene: TRBJ1-2
abundance: -
CDR3nt: TGTGCCAGCAGGGCAGGGGGCCGGGACTACACCTTC
CDR3aa: CASRAGGRDYTF

v_gene: TRBV19
d_gene: -
j_gene: TRBJ1-6
abundance: -
CDR3nt: TGTGCCAGTAGTCGACAGAGCTCCTATAATTCACCCCTCCACTTT
CDR3aa: CASSRQSSYNSPLHF

v_gene: TRBV5-1
d_gene: TRBD1
j_gene: TRBJ2-2
abundance: -
CDR3nt: TGCGCCAGCAGCTCTACAGGGGAAGGGGAGCTGTTTTTT
CDR3aa: CASSSTGEGELFF

v_gene: TRBV27
d_gene: -
j_gene: TRBJ2-7
abundance: -
CDR3nt: TGTGCCAGCAGTTTATCGACAGGTTCCTACGAGCAGTACTTC
CDR3aa: CASSLSTGSYEQYF

v_gene: TRBV9
d_gene: TRBD1
j_gene: TRBJ2-2
abundance: -
CDR3nt: TGTGCCAGCAGCACGCGGACAGGTTTCTCCGGGGAGCTGTTTTTT
CDR3aa: CASSTRTGFSGELFF

v_gene: TRBV29-1
d_gene: -
j_gene: TRBJ2-7
abundance: once
CDR3nt: TGCAGCGTTGAGGGTTGGACAGATTCCTACGAGCAGTACTTC
CDR3aa: CSVEGWTDSYEQYF

v_gene: TRBV7-9
d_gene: -
j_gene: TRBJ1-1
abundance: -
CDR3nt: TGTGCCAGCAGCCTTCAGTGGAACACTGAAGCTTTCTTT
CDR3aa: CASSLQWNTEAFF

v_gene: TRBV7-7
d_gene: TRBD2
j_gene: TRBJ2-2
abundance: -
CDR3nt: TGTGCTAGCAGCAATTTGGCGGGGGGCCCGAACACCGGGGAGCTGTTTTTT
CDR3aa: CASSNLAGGPNTGELFF

v_gene: TRBV18
d_gene: -
j_gene: TRBJ2-7
abundance: -
CDR3nt: TGTGCCAGCTCACCGGCAGTCGCCCGGATTCTTTACGAGCAGTACTTC
CDR3aa: CASSPAVARILYEQYF

v_gene: TRBV6-5
d_gene: TRBD1
j_gene: TRBJ2-5
abundance: -
CDR3nt: TGTGCCAGCAGTTCGTGGACAGGGGGGACCCAGTACTTC
CDR3aa: CASSSWTGGTQYF

v_gene: TRBV6-5
d_gene: TRBD2
j_gene: TRBJ2-7
abundance: -
CDR3nt: TGTGCCAGCAGCTCGGGAGGGGACCACGAGCAGTACTTC
CDR3aa: CASSSGGDHEQYF

v_gene: TRBV5-1
d_gene: -
j_gene: TRBJ2-7
abundance: -
CDR3nt: TGCGCCAGCAGTGACTCCGCCTACGAGCAGTACTTC
CDR3aa: CASSDSAYEQYF

v_gene: TRBV27
d_gene: TRBD1
j_gene: TRBJ2-2
abundance: -
CDR3nt: TGTGCCAGCAGTTTCGACAGGGGAATCACCGGGGAGCTGTTTTTT
CDR3aa: CASSFDRGITGELFF

v_gene: TRBV9
d_gene: -
j_gene: TRBJ2-3
abundance: -
CDR3nt: TGTGCCAGCAGCTCCAGAGGGGAAGGTACGCAGTATTTT
CDR3aa: CASSSRGEGTQYF

v_gene: TRBV5-1
d_gene: TRBD2
j_gene: TRBJ2-5
abundance: -
CDR3nt: TGCGCCAGCAGCTTAGGACTAGCGTCAATTAAAGAGACCCAGTACTTC
CDR3aa: CASSLGLASIKETQYF

v_gene: TRBV6-5
d_gene: TRBD2
j_gene: TRBJ2-5
abundance: -
CDR3nt: TGTGCCAGCAGGAAACTAGCGGGAGTCCCGGAGACCCAGTACTTC
CDR3aa: CASRKLAGVPETQYF

v_gene: TRBV2
d_gene: TRBD2
j_gene: TRBJ2-1
abundance: -
CDR3nt: TGTGCCAGCAGTGGGGGACTAGCGGCCTACAATGAGCAGTTCTTC
CDR3aa: CASSGGLAAYNEQFF

v_gene: TRBV7-8
d_gene: -
j_gene: TRBJ2-1
abundance: -
CDR3nt: TGTGCCAGCAGCTTAGTGCGCGTTGAGCAGTTCTTC
CDR3aa: CASSLVRVEQFF